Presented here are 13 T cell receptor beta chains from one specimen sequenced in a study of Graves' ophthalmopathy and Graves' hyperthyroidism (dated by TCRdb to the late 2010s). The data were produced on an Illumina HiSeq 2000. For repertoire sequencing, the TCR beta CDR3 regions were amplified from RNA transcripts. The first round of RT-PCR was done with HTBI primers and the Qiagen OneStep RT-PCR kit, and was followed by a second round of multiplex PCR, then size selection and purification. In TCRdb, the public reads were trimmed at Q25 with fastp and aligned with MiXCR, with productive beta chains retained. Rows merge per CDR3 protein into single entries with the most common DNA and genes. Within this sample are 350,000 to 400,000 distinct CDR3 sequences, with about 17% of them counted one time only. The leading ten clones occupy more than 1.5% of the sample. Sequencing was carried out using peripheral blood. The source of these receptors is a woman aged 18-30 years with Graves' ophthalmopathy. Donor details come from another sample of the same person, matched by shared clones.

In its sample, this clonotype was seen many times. CDR3 region: CAISGVLGNEAFF. The CDR3 nucleotides read TGTGCCATCAGTGGTGTCTTGGGAAACGAAGCTTTCTTT. This rearrangement joins TRBV10-3 to TRBJ1-1; D remains ambiguous. Germline V gene sequence: CDR1 ENHRY, CDR2 SYGVKD. The CDR3 runs 13 residues. The V end was cut by 4 bases, the J end by 8 bases, with 14 bases between.

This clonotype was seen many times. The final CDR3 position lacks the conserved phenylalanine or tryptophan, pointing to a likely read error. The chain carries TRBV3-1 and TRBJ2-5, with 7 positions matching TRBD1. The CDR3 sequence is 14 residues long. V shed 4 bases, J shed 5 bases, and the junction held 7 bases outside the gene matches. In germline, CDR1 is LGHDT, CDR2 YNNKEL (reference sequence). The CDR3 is CASSRPRGTETQYL. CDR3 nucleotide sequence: TGTGCCAGCAGCCGACCCAGGGGGACGGAGACCCAGTACCTC.

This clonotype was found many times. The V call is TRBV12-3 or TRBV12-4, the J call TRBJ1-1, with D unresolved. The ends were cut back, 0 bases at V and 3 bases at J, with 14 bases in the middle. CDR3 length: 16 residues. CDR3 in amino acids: CASSLAPGPADTEAFF. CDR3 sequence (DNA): TGTGCCAGCAGTTTAGCTCCCGGGCCGGCGGACACTGAAGCTTTCTTT.

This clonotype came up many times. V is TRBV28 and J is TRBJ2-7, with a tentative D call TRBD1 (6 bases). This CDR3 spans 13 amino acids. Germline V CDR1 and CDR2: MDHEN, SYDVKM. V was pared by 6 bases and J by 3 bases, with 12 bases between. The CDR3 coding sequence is TGTGCCAGCAGGGTACAGGGTAGCTACGAGCAGTACTTC. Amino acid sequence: CASRVQGSYEQYF. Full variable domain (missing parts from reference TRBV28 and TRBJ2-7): DVKVTQSSRYLVKRTGEKVFLECVQDMDHENMFWYRQDPGLGLRLIYFSYDVKMKEKGDIPEGYSVSREKKERFSLILESASTNQTSMYLCASRVQGSYEQYFGPGTRLTVT.

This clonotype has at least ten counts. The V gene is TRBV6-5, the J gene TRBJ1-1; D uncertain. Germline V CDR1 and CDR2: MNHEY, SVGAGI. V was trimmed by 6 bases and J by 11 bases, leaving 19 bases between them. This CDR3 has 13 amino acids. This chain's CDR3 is CASRHSEGRFAFF. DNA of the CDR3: TGTGCCAGCAGACACAGTGAGGGTAGATTTGCTTTCTTT.

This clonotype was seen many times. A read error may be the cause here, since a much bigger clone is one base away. CDR3 nucleotide sequence: TGTGCCAACAGTTTAAGAAGAGCCCCCCAAGAGACCCAGTACTTC. This translates into CANSLRRAPQETQYF. V gene TRBV12-3 or TRBV12-4 combines with J gene TRBJ2-5; D gene unclear. The CDR3 spans 15 residues.

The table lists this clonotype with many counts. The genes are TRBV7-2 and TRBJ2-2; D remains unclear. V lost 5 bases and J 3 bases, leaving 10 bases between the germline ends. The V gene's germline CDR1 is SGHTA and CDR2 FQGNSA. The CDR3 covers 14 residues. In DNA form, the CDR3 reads TGTGCCAGCAGCCCCGGGCCGTACACCGGGGAGCTGTTTTTT. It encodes CASSPGPYTGELFF.

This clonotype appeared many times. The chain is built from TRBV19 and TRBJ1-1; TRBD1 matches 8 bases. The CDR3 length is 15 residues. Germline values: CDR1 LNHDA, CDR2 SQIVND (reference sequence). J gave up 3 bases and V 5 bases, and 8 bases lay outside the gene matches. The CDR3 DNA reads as TGTGCCAGTAGTGCTCAGGGGGCGGTGGACACTGAAGCTTTCTTT. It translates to CASSAQGAVDTEAFF. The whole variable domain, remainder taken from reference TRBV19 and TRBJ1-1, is DGGITQSPKYLFRKEGQNVTLSCEQNLNHDAMYWYRQDPGQGLRLIYYSQIVNDFQKGDIAEGYSVSREKKESFPLTVTSAQKNPTAFYLCASSAQGAVDTEAFFGQGTRLTVV.

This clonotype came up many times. CDR3 nucleotide sequence: TGTGCCAGCAGTTACGCCCTGGGTCACCAGCCCCAGCATTTT. This sequence encodes CASSYALGHQPQHF. The rearrangement joins TRBV6-2 or TRBV6-3 to TRBJ1-5; no reliable D call. CDR1 is MNHEY, CDR2 SVGEGT, per germline. V gave up 2 bases and J gave up 7 bases, with 12 bases separating them. The length of the CDR3 is 14 residues.

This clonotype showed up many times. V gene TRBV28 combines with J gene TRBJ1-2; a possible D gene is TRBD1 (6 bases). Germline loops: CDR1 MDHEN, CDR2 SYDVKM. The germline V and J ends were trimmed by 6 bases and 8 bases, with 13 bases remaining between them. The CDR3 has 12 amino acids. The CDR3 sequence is CASSKGVGGYTF. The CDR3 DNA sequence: TGTGCCAGCAGCAAGGGGGTAGGGGGCTACACCTTC.

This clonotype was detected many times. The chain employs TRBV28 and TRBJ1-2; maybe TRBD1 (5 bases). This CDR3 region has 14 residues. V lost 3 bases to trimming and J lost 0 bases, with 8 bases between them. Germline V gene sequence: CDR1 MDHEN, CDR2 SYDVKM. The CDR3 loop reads CASSLGGSNYGYTF. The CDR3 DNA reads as TGTGCCAGCAGTTTGGGGGGATCTAACTATGGCTACACCTTC.

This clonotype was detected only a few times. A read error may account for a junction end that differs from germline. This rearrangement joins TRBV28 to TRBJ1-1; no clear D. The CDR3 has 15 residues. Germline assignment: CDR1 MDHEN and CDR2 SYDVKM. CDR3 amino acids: CASRPAVPMKTEAFF. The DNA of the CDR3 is TGTGCCAGCAGACCGGCAGTCCCCATGAAGACTGAAGCTTTCTTT.

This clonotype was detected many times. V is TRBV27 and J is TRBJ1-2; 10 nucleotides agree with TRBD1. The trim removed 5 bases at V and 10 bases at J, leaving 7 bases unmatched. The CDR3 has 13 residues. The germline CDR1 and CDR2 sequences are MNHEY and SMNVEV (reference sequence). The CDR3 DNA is TGTGCCAGCAGTCCCACGGGGACAGGGGCCTACACCTTC. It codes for CASSPTGTGAYTF.